A single sample is the source of the 10 T cell receptor beta chains below, sequenced in a study of blood T cell repertoires in COVID-19. Clones were sequenced by immunoSEQ multiplex PCR, and TCRdb holds only the in-frame ones, with some missing. The repertoire includes 120,000 to 150,000 clones, about 83% of them detected once, and 3.5% to 5.5% sits in the top ten. The sample was peripheral blood. Every receptor here comes from a woman aged 35 to 49 with acute or convalescent COVID-19.

V is TRBV20-1 and J is TRBJ2-5; no definite D call. The V gene lost 6 bases and the J gene lost 3 bases, with 8 bases spanning the gap. The germline gives CDR1 DFQATT, CDR2 SNEGSKA (reference sequence). The CDR3 runs to 11 residues. The CDR3 bases are TGCAGTGCGGAGAGAGAAGAGACCCAGTACTTC. It yields the protein CSAEREETQYF.

The CDR3 nucleotides read TGTGCCAGCAGTTTAGTACAGGGGAAAAACATTCAGTACTTC. Protein: CASSLVQGKNIQYF. The chain is built from TRBV28 and TRBJ2-4, with 7 bases fitting TRBD1. CDR1 MDHEN and CDR2 SYDVKM come from the germline V gene. V dropped 2 bases and J dropped 4; count of bases not matched to a gene: 2. CDR3 size: 14 residues.

The chain joins TRBV4-3 to TRBJ1-2; the match to TRBD1 covers 7 bases. This CDR3 comprises 16 residues. The germline CDR1 and CDR2 sequences are LGHNA and YSLEER. Trimming cost V 4 bases and J 4 bases; bases outside gene matches: 12. CDR3: CASSLGQPLFGYGYTF. The CDR3 DNA reads TGCGCCAGCAGCCTGGGACAGCCCCTCTTCGGCTATGGCTACACCTTC.

Only a few counts were recorded for this clone. V gene TRBV7-3 combines with J gene TRBJ2-7; TRBD1 agrees at 9 bases. V trimming: 6 bases; J trimming: 7 bases; junction bases outside the gene matches: 10. Per the germline V gene, CDR1 is SGHTA and CDR2 is FQGTGA. This CDR3 contains 14 residues. CDR3 DNA sequence: TGTGCCAGCAGTTTCAGCGGGACAGGGCAAGAGCAGTACTTC. Its protein is CASSFSGTGQEQYF. Complete variable domain (other parts from reference TRBV7-3 and TRBJ2-7): GAGVSQTPSNKVTEKGKYVELRCDPISGHTALYWYRQSLGQGPEFLIYFQGTGAADDSGLPNDRFFAVRPEGSVSTLKIQRTERGDSAVYLCASSFSGTGQEQYFGPGTRLTVT.

This clone has more than one count but fewer than ten. V and J are TRBV7-9 and TRBJ2-1; TRBD2 agrees at 14 bases. Trimming cost V 7 bases and J 7 bases; bases outside gene matches: 6. Germline V CDR1 and CDR2: SEHNR, FQNEAQ (reference sequence). The CDR3 is 15 residues long. CDR3 in DNA: TGTGCCAGCAAAACCGGGACTAGCGGGAGTAATGAGCAGTTCTTC. This translates into CASKTGTSGSNEQFF.

Written as DNA, the CDR3 is TGTGCCAGCAGTGGACAGGCAGGGAATCAGCCCCAGCATTTT. It translates to CASSGQAGNQPQHF. The genes are TRBV28 and TRBJ1-5, with 7 bases aligning to TRBD1. The CDR3 covers 14 residues. With V trimmed by 5 bases and J by 4 bases, 5 bases remained unmatched. Germline V gene sequence: CDR1 MDHEN, CDR2 SYDVKM. Together with reference TRBV28 and TRBJ1-5, the CDR3 gives the full variable domain: DVKVTQSSRYLVKRTGEKVFLECVQDMDHENMFWYRQDPGLGLRLIYFSYDVKMKEKGDIPEGYSVSREKKERFSLILESASTNQTSMYLCASSGQAGNQPQHFGDGTRLSIL.

The chain employs TRBV9 and TRBJ2-1; 8 bases map to TRBD1. CDR1 and CDR2 (germline): SGDLS, YYNGEE. V shed 0 bases, J shed 9 bases, and the junction held 8 bases outside the gene matches. This CDR3 is 15 amino acids long. Here the CDR3 reads CASSVVGQGFGEQFF. CDR3 coding DNA: TGTGCCAGCAGCGTAGTAGGACAGGGTTTCGGTGAGCAGTTCTTC.

This rearrangement joins TRBV2 to TRBJ1-1, with 7 bases lining up with TRBD1. V lost 6 bases, J lost 2 bases, and 6 bases stayed unmatched. From germline, CDR1 is SNHLY and CDR2 FYNNEI. CDR3 length: 14 amino acids. The CDR3 coding sequence is TGTGCCAGCAGAGCCGGGACAGACAACACTGAAGCTTTCTTT. Translation gives CASRAGTDNTEAFF.

V is TRBV6-4 and J is TRBJ1-6; TRBD1 matches at 9 bases. CDR1 is MRHNA, CDR2 SNTAGT, per germline. CDR3 length: 15 amino acids. V was pared by 7 bases and J by 6 bases, with 7 bases of the junction left unmatched. CDR3 amino acids: CASKEGQGINSPLHF. The CDR3, as DNA: TGTGCCAGCAAGGAGGGACAGGGAATTAATTCACCCCTCCACTTT.

This clone was seen a few times. The chain uses TRBV7-3 and TRBJ1-1, with a tentative D call TRBD1 (5 bases). The CDR3 sequence is 13 residues long. The ends were cut back, 2 bases at V and 4 bases at J, with 8 bases in the middle. CDR1 SGHTA and CDR2 FQGTGA come from the germline V gene. This chain's CDR3 is CASSLVQGTEAFF. The CDR3 DNA follows: TGTGCCAGCAGCTTAGTTCAGGGCACTGAAGCTTTCTTT.